This is a list of T cell receptor beta chains from one sample in a study of shared clonotypes between healthy human individuals. Profiling relied on immunoSEQ multiplex PCR, and the TCRdb table lists in-frame clones only, not all of them. The sample consists of 2 million to 2.5 million clones, more than 85% of them appearing once. Sequenced: naive CD4+ T cells from PBMCs. The receptors were gathered from a man between 18 and 29 years old in good health. Some clones in this sample may be carry-over from other donors' samples. Each CDR3 is given with its conserved first and last residue. A D gene is named only where the DNA matches it firmly. Part of the rows lack a size; the others show once, few, many or a class for expanded clones.

cdr3_nt: TGTGCCAGCAGTCTTCGAGGTACTTACGGCTACACCTTC
cdr3_aa: CASSLRGTYGYTF
j_call: TRBJ1-2
clone_size: .
d_call: .
v_call: TRBV6-5

cdr3_nt: TGTGCCAGCAGTTTAGGTGCGGGGGTAAGAGCCAAAAACATTCAGTACTTC
cdr3_aa: CASSLGAGVRAKNIQYF
j_call: TRBJ2-4
clone_size: .
d_call: TRBD2
v_call: TRBV28

cdr3_nt: TGTGCCAGCAGCCCAGGCTCCTCCTACGAGCAGTACTTC
cdr3_aa: CASSPGSSYEQYF
j_call: TRBJ2-7
clone_size: .
d_call: .
v_call: TRBV11-3

cdr3_nt: TGTGCCATCCAGGGTTTGGGCGAGCAGTACTTC
cdr3_aa: CAIQGLGEQYF
j_call: TRBJ2-7
clone_size: .
d_call: .
v_call: TRBV10-3

cdr3_nt: TGTGCCAGCAGGCAGAAAAGGGTTACAGATACGCAGTATTTT
cdr3_aa: CASRQKRVTDTQYF
j_call: TRBJ2-3
clone_size: .
d_call: .
v_call: TRBV28

cdr3_nt: TGTGCCAGCAGCGGCAGCGGGAGCTCCTACAATGAGCAGTTCTTC
cdr3_aa: CASSGSGSSYNEQFF
j_call: TRBJ2-1
clone_size: .
d_call: TRBD2
v_call: TRBV9

cdr3_nt: TGTGCCAGCAGCCGTCCAGGACCCTCCGAGCAGTACTTC
cdr3_aa: CASSRPGPSEQYF
j_call: TRBJ2-7
clone_size: .
d_call: .
v_call: TRBV5-5

cdr3_nt: TGTGCCAGCAGCGCCCGGGACAGGTTGATTCCGGGGGACTATGGCTACACCTTC
cdr3_aa: CASSARDRLIPGDYGYTF
j_call: TRBJ1-2
clone_size: .
d_call: TRBD1
v_call: TRBV9

cdr3_nt: TGTGCCTGGGATCCGGGACAGGGGACTGAAGCTTTCTTT
cdr3_aa: CAWDPGQGTEAFF
j_call: TRBJ1-1
clone_size: .
d_call: TRBD1
v_call: TRBV30

cdr3_nt: TGTGCCAGCAGTGAAGCAGGGGTTTTTGGCACTGAAGCTTTCTTT
cdr3_aa: CASSEAGVFGTEAFF
j_call: TRBJ1-1
clone_size: .
d_call: .
v_call: TRBV6-1

cdr3_nt: TGCGCCAGCAGCTTGCAGCGGAGCTCCTACAATGAGCAGTTCTTC
cdr3_aa: CASSLQRSSYNEQFF
j_call: TRBJ2-1
clone_size: .
d_call: .
v_call: TRBV5-1

cdr3_nt: TGTGCCAGCAAACCATCCGGGGCCGGGGAGCTGTTTTTT
cdr3_aa: CASKPSGAGELFF
j_call: TRBJ2-2
clone_size: .
d_call: .
v_call: TRBV6-5

cdr3_nt: TGCGCCAGCAGCTTGAGGTCAGGGGGGACTGGAAACACCATATATTTT
cdr3_aa: CASSLRSGGTGNTIYF
j_call: TRBJ1-3
clone_size: .
d_call: TRBD1
v_call: TRBV5-1

cdr3_nt: TGTGCCAGTAGTATAGGACAGGCGCAAACCCAGCATTTT
cdr3_aa: CASSIGQAQTQHF
j_call: TRBJ1-5
clone_size: few
d_call: .
v_call: TRBV19

cdr3_nt: TGTGCCAGCAGCCGTGGGGGGGGGCCCGGCACAGATACGCAGTATTTT
cdr3_aa: CASSRGGGPGTDTQYF
j_call: TRBJ2-3
clone_size: .
d_call: .
v_call: TRBV9

cdr3_nt: TGTGCCAGCAGTGAACCTACAGCCCCTGAAAAACTGTTTTTT
cdr3_aa: CASSEPTAPEKLFF
j_call: TRBJ1-4
clone_size: .
d_call: .
v_call: TRBV25-1

cdr3_nt: TGCGCCAGCAGCCTTTCCCCCGCGGCAACTAATGAAAAACTGTTTTTT
cdr3_aa: CASSLSPAATNEKLFF
j_call: TRBJ1-4
clone_size: .
d_call: .
v_call: TRBV5-1

cdr3_nt: TGCGCCAGCAGCTTAGGTCCGAGCTACGAGCAGTTCTTC
cdr3_aa: CASSLGPSYEQFF
j_call: TRBJ2-1
clone_size: once
d_call: .
v_call: TRBV7-3

cdr3_nt: TGTGCCAGCAGCGTAGATGGGGGTGGGACTGAAGCTTTCTTT
cdr3_aa: CASSVDGGGTEAFF
j_call: TRBJ1-1
clone_size: .
d_call: .
v_call: TRBV9

cdr3_nt: TGCGCCAGCAGCCATGGGACAGCCTACGAGCAGTACTTC
cdr3_aa: CASSHGTAYEQYF
j_call: TRBJ2-7
clone_size: .
d_call: TRBD1
v_call: TRBV5-1

cdr3_nt: TGTGCCAGCAGCTTACTCCCGGGACAGACTAGGGAGCAGTTCTTC
cdr3_aa: CASSLLPGQTREQFF
j_call: TRBJ2-1
clone_size: .
d_call: .
v_call: TRBV6-5

cdr3_nt: TGTGCCAGCACCCTTCCGGGACAATCCTCGTACGAGCAGTACTTC
cdr3_aa: CASTLPGQSSYEQYF
j_call: TRBJ2-7
clone_size: .
d_call: .
v_call: TRBV27

cdr3_nt: TGTGCCAGCAGTGATTTGGTTGGGGTCCCCCGCGAGCAGTACTTC
cdr3_aa: CASSDLVGVPREQYF
j_call: TRBJ2-7
clone_size: .
d_call: .
v_call: TRBV6-1

cdr3_nt: TGTGCCAGCGGAGGAGGTCAGCCCCAGCATTTT
cdr3_aa: CASGGGQPQHF
j_call: TRBJ1-5
clone_size: .
d_call: .
v_call: TRBV2

cdr3_nt: TGTGCCAGCAGTTACGGGCCCAGGGGGGCCAACGTCCTGACTTTC
cdr3_aa: CASSYGPRGANVLTF
j_call: TRBJ2-6
clone_size: .
d_call: .
v_call: TRBV6-5

cdr3_nt: TGTGCCAGCAGCGTAGACCCGGGGGCGAAACAGCCCCAGCATTTT
cdr3_aa: CASSVDPGAKQPQHF
j_call: TRBJ1-5
clone_size: .
d_call: .
v_call: TRBV9

cdr3_nt: TGCGCCAGCAGTGAGTCAGGGGTTGGGGCCAACGTCCTGACTTTC
cdr3_aa: CASSESGVGANVLTF
j_call: TRBJ2-6
clone_size: .
d_call: .
v_call: TRBV10-1

cdr3_nt: TGCGCCAGCAGCCAAGAGAGGGCGGGGGAAAAACTGTTTTTT
cdr3_aa: CASSQERAGEKLFF
j_call: TRBJ1-4
clone_size: .
d_call: .
v_call: TRBV4-3

cdr3_nt: TGCGCCAGCAGCTTGAATTTGGGGTACGAGCAGTACTTC
cdr3_aa: CASSLNLGYEQYF
j_call: TRBJ2-7
clone_size: .
d_call: .
v_call: TRBV5-1

cdr3_nt: TGTGCCAGCAGCCAAGGACTAGCCTACGAGCAGTACTTC
cdr3_aa: CASSQGLAYEQYF
j_call: TRBJ2-7
clone_size: .
d_call: .
v_call: TRBV14

cdr3_nt: TGCAGCGTTTTTAGGTCCATGAACACTGAAGCTTTCTTT
cdr3_aa: CSVFRSMNTEAFF
j_call: TRBJ1-1
clone_size: once
d_call: .
v_call: TRBV29-1

cdr3_nt: TGTGCCAGCAGTTTTCCACTAGCGGGCGATTCCTACGAGCAGTACTTC
cdr3_aa: CASSFPLAGDSYEQYF
j_call: TRBJ2-7
clone_size: .
d_call: TRBD2
v_call: TRBV27

cdr3_nt: TGTGCCAGCAGTTACCCCGGGGAGCTGAAGGCTTTCTTT
cdr3_aa: CASSYPGELKAFF
j_call: TRBJ1-1
clone_size: .
d_call: .
v_call: TRBV6-5

cdr3_nt: TGTGCCAGCAGCTCCAAGACTGGGACGGCCTATGGCTACACCTTC
cdr3_aa: CASSSKTGTAYGYTF
j_call: TRBJ1-2
clone_size: .
d_call: .
v_call: TRBV7-8

cdr3_nt: TGTGCCAGCAGTTTTTCATACGGTTCTGGAAACACCATATATTTT
cdr3_aa: CASSFSYGSGNTIYF
j_call: TRBJ1-3
clone_size: .
d_call: .
v_call: TRBV7-9

cdr3_nt: TGTGCCTGGAGGGTAGGGGGGACCTCCTTGCACGAGCAGTACTTC
cdr3_aa: CAWRVGGTSLHEQYF
j_call: TRBJ2-7
clone_size: few
d_call: .
v_call: TRBV30

cdr3_nt: TGTGCCAGCAGCTTGGGGGGAAGGCCAGATACGCAGTATTTT
cdr3_aa: CASSLGGRPDTQYF
j_call: TRBJ2-3
clone_size: once
d_call: .
v_call: TRBV5-4

cdr3_nt: TGTGCCAGTAGTATAGGTGGGGACCAAGAGACCCAGTACTTC
cdr3_aa: CASSIGGDQETQYF
j_call: TRBJ2-5
clone_size: few
d_call: .
v_call: TRBV19

cdr3_nt: TGTGCCAGCAGCTTAGATACAGATACGCAGTATTTT
cdr3_aa: CASSLDTDTQYF
j_call: TRBJ2-3
clone_size: .
d_call: .
v_call: TRBV7-8

cdr3_nt: TGTGCCAGCAGCTTGGGACTGAGCTCCTACAATGAGCAGTTCTTC
cdr3_aa: CASSLGLSSYNEQFF
j_call: TRBJ2-1
clone_size: .
d_call: .
v_call: TRBV7-9

cdr3_nt: TGTGCCATCCGGGACAGGGGTGCCACTGAAGCTTTCTTT
cdr3_aa: CAIRDRGATEAFF
j_call: TRBJ1-1
clone_size: .
d_call: TRBD1
v_call: TRBV10-3

cdr3_nt: TGTGCCAGCAGCTCGCAGGGGGCCTCCTACGAGCAGTACTTC
cdr3_aa: CASSSQGASYEQYF
j_call: TRBJ2-7
clone_size: .
d_call: TRBD1
v_call: TRBV2

cdr3_nt: TGTGCCAGCAGTGGAGGCGGAAACACCGGGGAGCTGTTTTTT
cdr3_aa: CASSGGGNTGELFF
j_call: TRBJ2-2
clone_size: .
d_call: .
v_call: TRBV2

cdr3_nt: TGTGCCAGCAGCACGGACAGTAACTATGGCTACACCTTC
cdr3_aa: CASSTDSNYGYTF
j_call: TRBJ1-2
clone_size: few
d_call: .
v_call: TRBV11-2

cdr3_nt: TGTGCCAGCGGATTTCAGGGAGGGACTGAAGCTTTCTTT
cdr3_aa: CASGFQGGTEAFF
j_call: TRBJ1-1
clone_size: once
d_call: .
v_call: TRBV5-4

cdr3_nt: TGTGCCAGCAGTTACTCGGGCACCGGCTTCTATGGCTACACCTTC
cdr3_aa: CASSYSGTGFYGYTF
j_call: TRBJ1-2
clone_size: .
d_call: .
v_call: TRBV6-5

cdr3_nt: TGTGCCAGCAGCTTCACCGGACGCAGCGTGAATGGCTACACCTTC
cdr3_aa: CASSFTGRSVNGYTF
j_call: TRBJ1-2
clone_size: .
d_call: .
v_call: TRBV11-2

cdr3_nt: TGTGCCAGCAGCCCCCAGGACTATAGCAATCAGCCCCAGCATTTT
cdr3_aa: CASSPQDYSNQPQHF
j_call: TRBJ1-5
clone_size: .
d_call: .
v_call: TRBV7-2

cdr3_nt: TGTGCCAGCATTAGGACGCCTCCTGAAGCTTTCTTT
cdr3_aa: CASIRTPPEAFF
j_call: TRBJ1-1
clone_size: .
d_call: .
v_call: TRBV28

cdr3_nt: TGTGCCAGCAGTCCTAACAGGGCCCAAGAGACCCAGTACTTC
cdr3_aa: CASSPNRAQETQYF
j_call: TRBJ2-5
clone_size: .
d_call: .
v_call: TRBV2

cdr3_nt: TGTGCCAGCAGCTTGAGGGACTTGGTGTATGGCTACACCTTC
cdr3_aa: CASSLRDLVYGYTF
j_call: TRBJ1-2
clone_size: .
d_call: .
v_call: TRBV5-5

cdr3_nt: TGTGCCAGCAGCCCACCGGGGATCAGTGAAGCTTTCTTT
cdr3_aa: CASSPPGISEAFF
j_call: TRBJ1-1
clone_size: once
d_call: .
v_call: TRBV6-5

cdr3_nt: TGTGCCAGCAGAAGAGGACCTAATAGCAATCAGCCCCAGCATTTT
cdr3_aa: CASRRGPNSNQPQHF
j_call: TRBJ1-5
clone_size: .
d_call: .
v_call: TRBV6-5

cdr3_nt: TGCGCCAGCAGCCCGGGGACAGGCACCGGGGAGCTGTTTTTT
cdr3_aa: CASSPGTGTGELFF
j_call: TRBJ2-2
clone_size: .
d_call: TRBD1
v_call: TRBV5-1

cdr3_nt: TGTGCCAGCAGTTTAGGGCGGCGGCCGTACGAGCAGTACTTC
cdr3_aa: CASSLGRRPYEQYF
j_call: TRBJ2-7
clone_size: .
d_call: .
v_call: TRBV27

cdr3_nt: TGTGCCAGCAGTTTACGACCAGGGCACTATGGCTACACCTTC
cdr3_aa: CASSLRPGHYGYTF
j_call: TRBJ1-2
clone_size: .
d_call: .
v_call: TRBV28

cdr3_nt: TGTGCCAGCAGCCGAGGGGGAAGCTCCTACGAGCAGTACTTC
cdr3_aa: CASSRGGSSYEQYF
j_call: TRBJ2-7
clone_size: .
d_call: .
v_call: TRBV28